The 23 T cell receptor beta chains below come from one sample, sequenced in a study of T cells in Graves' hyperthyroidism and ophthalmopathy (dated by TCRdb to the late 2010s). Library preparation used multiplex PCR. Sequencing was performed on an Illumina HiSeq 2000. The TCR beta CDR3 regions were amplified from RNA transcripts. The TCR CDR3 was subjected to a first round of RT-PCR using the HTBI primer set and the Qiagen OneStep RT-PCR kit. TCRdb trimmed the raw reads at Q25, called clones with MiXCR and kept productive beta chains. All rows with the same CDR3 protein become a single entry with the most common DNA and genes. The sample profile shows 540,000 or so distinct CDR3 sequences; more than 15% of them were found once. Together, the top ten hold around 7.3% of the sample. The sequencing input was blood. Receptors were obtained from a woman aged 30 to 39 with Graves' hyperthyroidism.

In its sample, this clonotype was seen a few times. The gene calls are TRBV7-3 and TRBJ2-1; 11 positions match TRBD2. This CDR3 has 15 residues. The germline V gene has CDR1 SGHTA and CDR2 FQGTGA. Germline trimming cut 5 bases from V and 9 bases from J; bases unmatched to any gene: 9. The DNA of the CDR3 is TGTGCCAGCAGCCCCGGACTAGCGGGCTCTATTGAGCAGTTCTTC. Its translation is CASSPGLAGSIEQFF.

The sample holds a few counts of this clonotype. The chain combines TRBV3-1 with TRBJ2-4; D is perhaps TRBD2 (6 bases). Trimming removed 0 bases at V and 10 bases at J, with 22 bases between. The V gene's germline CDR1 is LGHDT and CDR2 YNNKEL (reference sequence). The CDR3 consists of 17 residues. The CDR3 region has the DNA TGTGCCAGCAGCCAAGAACGGGACTCCAAAGGTTGGGGTATTCAGTACTTC. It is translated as CASSQERDSKGWGIQYF.

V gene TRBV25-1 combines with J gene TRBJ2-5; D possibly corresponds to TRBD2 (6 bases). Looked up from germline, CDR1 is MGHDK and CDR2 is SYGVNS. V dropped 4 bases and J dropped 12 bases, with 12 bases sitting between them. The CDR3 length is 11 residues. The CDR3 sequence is CASSARDSEYF. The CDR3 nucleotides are TGTGCCAGCAGTGCCCGGGACTCGGAGTACTTC.

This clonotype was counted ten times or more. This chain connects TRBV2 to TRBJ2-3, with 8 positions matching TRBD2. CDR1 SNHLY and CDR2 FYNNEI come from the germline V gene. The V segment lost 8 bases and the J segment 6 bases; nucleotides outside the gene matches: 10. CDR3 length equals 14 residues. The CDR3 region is CASEGLESADTQYF. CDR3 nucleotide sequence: TGTGCCAGCGAGGGACTAGAGTCCGCGGATACGCAGTATTTT. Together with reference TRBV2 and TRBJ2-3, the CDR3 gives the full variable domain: EPEVTQTPSHQVTQMGQEVILRCVPISNHLYFYWYRQILGQKVEFLVSFYNNEISEKSEIFDDQFSVERPDGSNFTLKIRSTKLEDSAMYFCASEGLESADTQYFGPGTRLTVL.

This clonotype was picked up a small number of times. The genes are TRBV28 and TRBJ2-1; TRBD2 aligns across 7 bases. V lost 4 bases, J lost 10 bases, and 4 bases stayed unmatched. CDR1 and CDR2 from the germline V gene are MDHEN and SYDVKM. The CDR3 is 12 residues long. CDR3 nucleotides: TGTGCCAGCAGTTGGCCCGGGAGGGAGCAGTTCTTC. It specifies CASSWPGREQFF.

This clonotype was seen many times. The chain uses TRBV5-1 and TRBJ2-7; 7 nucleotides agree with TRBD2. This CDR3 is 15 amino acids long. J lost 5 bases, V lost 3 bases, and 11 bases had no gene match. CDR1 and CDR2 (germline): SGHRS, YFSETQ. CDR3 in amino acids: CASSSLRTSADEQYF. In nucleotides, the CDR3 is TGCGCCAGCAGCTCACTTCGGACTAGTGCGGACGAGCAGTACTTC.

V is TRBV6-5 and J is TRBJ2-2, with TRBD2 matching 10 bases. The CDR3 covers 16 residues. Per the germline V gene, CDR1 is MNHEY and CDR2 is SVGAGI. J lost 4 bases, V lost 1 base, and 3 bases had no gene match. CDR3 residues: CASSYLLAGVTGELFF. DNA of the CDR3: TGTGCCAGCAGTTACTTGCTAGCGGGAGTCACCGGGGAGCTGTTTTTT.

The CDR3 nucleotides read TGTGCCAGCACCTCGACAGCTGGGAACACTGAAGCTTTCTTT. This gives the protein CASTSTAGNTEAFF. The rearrangement uses TRBV7-9 and TRBJ1-1; a possible D gene is TRBD1 (5 bases). This CDR3 contains 14 residues. V shed 7 bases and J shed 1 base, with 13 bases lying between them. Germline CDR1 SEHNR, CDR2 FQNEAQ (reference sequence).

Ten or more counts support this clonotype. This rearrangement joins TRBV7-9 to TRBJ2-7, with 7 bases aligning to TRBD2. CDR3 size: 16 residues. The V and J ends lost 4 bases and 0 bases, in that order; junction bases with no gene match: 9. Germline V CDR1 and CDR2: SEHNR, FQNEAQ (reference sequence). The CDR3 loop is CASSWERDPSSYEQYF. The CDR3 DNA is TGTGCCAGCAGCTGGGAGCGGGACCCAAGCTCCTACGAGCAGTACTTC.

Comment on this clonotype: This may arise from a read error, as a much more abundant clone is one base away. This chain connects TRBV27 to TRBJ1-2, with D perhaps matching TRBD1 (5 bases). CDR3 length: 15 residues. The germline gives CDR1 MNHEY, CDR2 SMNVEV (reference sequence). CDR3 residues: CASSPGDGLNYGHTF. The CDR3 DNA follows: TGTGCCAGCAGTCCCGGGGACGGACTGAACTATGGCCACACCTTC.

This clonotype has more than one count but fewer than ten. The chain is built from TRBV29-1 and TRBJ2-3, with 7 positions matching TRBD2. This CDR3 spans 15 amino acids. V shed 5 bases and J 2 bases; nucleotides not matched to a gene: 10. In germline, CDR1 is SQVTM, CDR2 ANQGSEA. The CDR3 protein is CSVYERGGATDTQYF. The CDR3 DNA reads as TGCAGCGTTTACGAGCGGGGTGGGGCCACAGATACGCAGTATTTT.

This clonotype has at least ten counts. As DNA, the CDR3 is TGTGCCTGGGGGAAGCTCACGGGGGAGACCCAGTACTTC. Translation: CAWGKLTGETQYF. The J gene is TRBJ2-5, the V gene TRBV30; D may be TRBD2 (5 bases). Trimming removed 5 bases at V and 5 bases at J, with 15 bases between. The CDR3 consists of 13 residues. CDR1 is GTSNPN and CDR2 is SVGIG in the germline V gene (reference sequence).

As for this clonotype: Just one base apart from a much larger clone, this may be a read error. The CDR3 DNA sequence: TGTGCCAGCAGCTTAAACAGGGACAAGTTGAGTTCACCCCTCCACTTT. It codes for CASSLNRDKLSSPLHF. The chain has TRBV7-3 and TRBJ1-6, with a tentative D call TRBD1 (6 bases). Germline loops: CDR1 SGHTA, CDR2 FQGTGA. This CDR3 comprises 16 residues. V shed 1 base and J shed 9 bases, with 16 bases lying between them.

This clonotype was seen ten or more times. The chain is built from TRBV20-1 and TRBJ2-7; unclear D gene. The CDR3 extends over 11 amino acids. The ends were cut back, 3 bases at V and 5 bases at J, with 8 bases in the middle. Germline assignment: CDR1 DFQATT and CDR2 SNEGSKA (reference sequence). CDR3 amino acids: CSASLPDEQYF. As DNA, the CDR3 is TGCAGTGCTAGCCTTCCAGACGAGCAGTACTTC.

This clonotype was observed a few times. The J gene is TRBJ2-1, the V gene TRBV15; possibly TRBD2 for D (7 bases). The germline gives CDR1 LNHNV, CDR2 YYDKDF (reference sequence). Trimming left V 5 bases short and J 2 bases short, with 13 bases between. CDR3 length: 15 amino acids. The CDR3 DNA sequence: TGTGCCACCAGCTTCGGGGGGCAGGCCTACAATGAGCAGTTCTTC. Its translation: CATSFGGQAYNEQFF.

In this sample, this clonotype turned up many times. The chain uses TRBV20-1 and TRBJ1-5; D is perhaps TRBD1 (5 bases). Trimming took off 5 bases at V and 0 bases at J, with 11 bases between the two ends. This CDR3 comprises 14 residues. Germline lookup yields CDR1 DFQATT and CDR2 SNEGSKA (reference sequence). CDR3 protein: CSALTVYSNQPQHF. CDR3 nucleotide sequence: TGCAGTGCTCTGACAGTGTATAGCAATCAGCCCCAGCATTTT.

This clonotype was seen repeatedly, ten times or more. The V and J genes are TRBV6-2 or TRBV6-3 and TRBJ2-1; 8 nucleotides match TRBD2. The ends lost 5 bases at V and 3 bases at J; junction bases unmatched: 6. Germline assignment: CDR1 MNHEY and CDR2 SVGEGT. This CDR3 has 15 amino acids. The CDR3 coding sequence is TGTGCCAGCAGTCCTGGGACTAGAGACTACAATGAGCAGTTCTTC. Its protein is CASSPGTRDYNEQFF.

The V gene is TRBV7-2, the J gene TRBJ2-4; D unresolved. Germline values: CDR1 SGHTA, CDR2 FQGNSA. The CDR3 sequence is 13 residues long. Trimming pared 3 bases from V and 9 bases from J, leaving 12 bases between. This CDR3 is CASSFSGVGIQYF. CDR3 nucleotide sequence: TGTGCCAGCAGCTTCTCTGGGGTCGGCATTCAGTACTTC.

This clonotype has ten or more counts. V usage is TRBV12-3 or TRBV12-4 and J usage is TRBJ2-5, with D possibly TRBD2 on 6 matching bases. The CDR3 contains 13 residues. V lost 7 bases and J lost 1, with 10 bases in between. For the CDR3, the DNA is TGTGCCAGCACCGGGGACTTCCAAGAGACCCAGTACTTC. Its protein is CASTGDFQETQYF.

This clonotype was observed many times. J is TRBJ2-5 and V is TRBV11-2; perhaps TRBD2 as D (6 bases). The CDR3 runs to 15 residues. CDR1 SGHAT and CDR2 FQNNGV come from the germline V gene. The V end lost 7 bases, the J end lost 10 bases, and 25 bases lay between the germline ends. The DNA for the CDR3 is TGTGCCAGCACCCCCTCGGGACTCCGCCCTGGTCTCCAGTACTTC. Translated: CASTPSGLRPGLQYF.

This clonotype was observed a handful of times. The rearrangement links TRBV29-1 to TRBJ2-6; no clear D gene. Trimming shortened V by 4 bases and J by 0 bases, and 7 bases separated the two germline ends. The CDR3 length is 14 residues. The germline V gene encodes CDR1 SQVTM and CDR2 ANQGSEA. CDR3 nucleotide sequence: TGCAGCGTTGGACCCAGCTCTGGGGCCAACGTCCTGACTTTC. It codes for CSVGPSSGANVLTF.

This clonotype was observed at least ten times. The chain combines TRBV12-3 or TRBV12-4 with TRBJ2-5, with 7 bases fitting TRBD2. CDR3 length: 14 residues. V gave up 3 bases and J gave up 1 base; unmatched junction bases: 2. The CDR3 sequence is CASSFLAAQETQYF. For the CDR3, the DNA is TGTGCCAGCAGTTTTCTAGCGGCCCAAGAGACCCAGTACTTC.

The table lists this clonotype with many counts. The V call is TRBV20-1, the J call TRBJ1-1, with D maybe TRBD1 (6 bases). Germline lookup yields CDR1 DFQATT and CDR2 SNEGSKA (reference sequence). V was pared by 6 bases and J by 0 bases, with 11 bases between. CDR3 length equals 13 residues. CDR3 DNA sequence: TGCAGTGCGACGACAGGAATGAACACTGAAGCTTTCTTT. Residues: CSATTGMNTEAFF.